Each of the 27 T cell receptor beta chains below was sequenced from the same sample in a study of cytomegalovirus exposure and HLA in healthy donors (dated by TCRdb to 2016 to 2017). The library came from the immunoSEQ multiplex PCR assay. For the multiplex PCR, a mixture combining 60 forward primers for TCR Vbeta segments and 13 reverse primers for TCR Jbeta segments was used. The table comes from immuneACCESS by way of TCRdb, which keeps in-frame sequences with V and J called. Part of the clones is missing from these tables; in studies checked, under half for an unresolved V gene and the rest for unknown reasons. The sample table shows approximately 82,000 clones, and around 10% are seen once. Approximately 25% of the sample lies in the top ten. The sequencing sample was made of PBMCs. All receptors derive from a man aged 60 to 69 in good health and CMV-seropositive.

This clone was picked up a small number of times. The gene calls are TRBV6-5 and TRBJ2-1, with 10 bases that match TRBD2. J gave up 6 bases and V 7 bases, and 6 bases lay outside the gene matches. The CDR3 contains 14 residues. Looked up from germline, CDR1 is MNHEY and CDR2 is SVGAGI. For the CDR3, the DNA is TGTGCCAGCAAAGCCCCTAGCGGGAGCAATGAGCAGTTCTTC. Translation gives CASKAPSGSNEQFF.

CDR3 coding DNA: TGTGCCAGCAGCGTGGGACAGCCGACCTACGAGCAGTACTTC. Translated, it gives CASSVGQPTYEQYF. The chain uses TRBV5-6 and TRBJ2-7, with 7 bases fitting TRBD1. Unmatched junction bases numbered 6, after V lost 4 bases and J lost 2 bases. Germline V gives CDR1 SGHDT, CDR2 YYEEEE. The CDR3 extends over 14 amino acids.

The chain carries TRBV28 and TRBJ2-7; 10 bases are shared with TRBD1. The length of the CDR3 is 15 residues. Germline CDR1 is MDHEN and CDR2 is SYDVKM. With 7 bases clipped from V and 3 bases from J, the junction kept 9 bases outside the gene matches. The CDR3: CASKTGTGVNYEQYV. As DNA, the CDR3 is TGTGCCAGCAAAACCGGGACAGGGGTTAACTACGAGCAGTACGTC.

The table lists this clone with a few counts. The DNA of the CDR3 is TGCGCCAGCAGCTCCAGCCCTAGCGGGCCGAACACCGGGGAGCTGTTTTTT. Its protein is CASSSSPSGPNTGELFF. The gene calls are TRBV5-1 and TRBJ2-2, with 8 nucleotides matching TRBD2. The CDR3 consists of 17 residues. Trimming cost V 3 bases and J 0 bases; bases outside gene matches: 7. Germline CDR1 SGHRS, CDR2 YFSETQ.

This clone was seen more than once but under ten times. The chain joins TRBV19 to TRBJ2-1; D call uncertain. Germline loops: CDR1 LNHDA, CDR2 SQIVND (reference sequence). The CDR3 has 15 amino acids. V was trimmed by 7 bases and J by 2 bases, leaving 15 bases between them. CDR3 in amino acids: CASNGKGVTYNEQFF. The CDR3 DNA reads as TGTGCCAGTAACGGCAAAGGAGTTACCTACAATGAGCAGTTCTTC. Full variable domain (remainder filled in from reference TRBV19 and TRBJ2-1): DGGITQSPKYLFRKEGQNVTLSCEQNLNHDAMYWYRQDPGQGLRLIYYSQIVNDFQKGDIAEGYSVSREKKESFPLTVTSAQKNPTAFYLCASNGKGVTYNEQFFGPGTRLTVL.

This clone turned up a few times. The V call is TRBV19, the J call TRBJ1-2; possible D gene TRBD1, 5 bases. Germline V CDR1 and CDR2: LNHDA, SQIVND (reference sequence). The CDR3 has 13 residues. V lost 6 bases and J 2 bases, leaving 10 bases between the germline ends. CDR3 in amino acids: CASRLQENYGYTF. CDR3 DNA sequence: TGTGCCAGTAGACTACAGGAGAACTATGGCTACACCTTC.

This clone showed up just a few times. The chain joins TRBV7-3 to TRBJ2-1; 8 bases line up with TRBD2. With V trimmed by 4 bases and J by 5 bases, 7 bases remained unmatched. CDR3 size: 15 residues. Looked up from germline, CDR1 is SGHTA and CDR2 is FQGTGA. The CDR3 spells CASSSRGGLDNEQFF. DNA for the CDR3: TGTGCCAGCAGCTCCCGCGGGGGACTAGACAATGAGCAGTTCTTC.

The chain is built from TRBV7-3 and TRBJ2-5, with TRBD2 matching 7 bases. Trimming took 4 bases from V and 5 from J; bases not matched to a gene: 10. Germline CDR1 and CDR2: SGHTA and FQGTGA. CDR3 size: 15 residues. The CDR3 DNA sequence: TGTGCCAGCAGCTGGGGGGGAGTGGCGGAGGAGACCCAGTACTTC. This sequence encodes CASSWGGVAEETQYF.

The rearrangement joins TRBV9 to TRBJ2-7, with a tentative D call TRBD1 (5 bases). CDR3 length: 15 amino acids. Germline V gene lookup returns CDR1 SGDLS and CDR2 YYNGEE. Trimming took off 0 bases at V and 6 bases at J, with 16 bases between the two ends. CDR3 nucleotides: TGTGCCAGCAGCGTAGCGAAGGGGAATCTCGGCGAGCAGTACGTC. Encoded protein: CASSVAKGNLGEQYV.

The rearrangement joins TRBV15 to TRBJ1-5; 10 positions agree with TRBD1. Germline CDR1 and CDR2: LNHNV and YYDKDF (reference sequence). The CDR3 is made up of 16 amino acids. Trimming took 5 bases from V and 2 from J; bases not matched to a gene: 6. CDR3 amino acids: CATSRYGQGGNQPQHF. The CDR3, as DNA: TGTGCCACCAGCCGCTATGGACAGGGGGGCAATCAGCCCCAGCATTTT.

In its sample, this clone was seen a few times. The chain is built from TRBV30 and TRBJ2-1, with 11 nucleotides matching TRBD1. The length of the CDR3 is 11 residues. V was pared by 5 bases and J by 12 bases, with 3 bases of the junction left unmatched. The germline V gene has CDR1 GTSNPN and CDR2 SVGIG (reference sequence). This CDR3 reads CAWGQGARQFF. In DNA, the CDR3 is TGTGCCTGGGGACAGGGGGCTCGGCAGTTCTTC.

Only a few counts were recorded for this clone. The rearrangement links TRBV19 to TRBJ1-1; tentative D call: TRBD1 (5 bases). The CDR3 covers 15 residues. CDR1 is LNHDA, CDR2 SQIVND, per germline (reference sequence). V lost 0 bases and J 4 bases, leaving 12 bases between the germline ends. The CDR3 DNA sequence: TGTGCCAGTAGTATAGATGGGGCGCGCGGCACTGAAGCTTTCTTT. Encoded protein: CASSIDGARGTEAFF.

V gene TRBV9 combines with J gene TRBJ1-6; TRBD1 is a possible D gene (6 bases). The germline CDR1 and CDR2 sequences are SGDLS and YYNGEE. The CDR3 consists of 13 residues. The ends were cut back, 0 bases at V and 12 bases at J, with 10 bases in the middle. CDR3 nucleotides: TGTGCCAGCAGCGTAGGCGAACAGGGACCCCTCCACTTT. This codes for CASSVGEQGPLHF.

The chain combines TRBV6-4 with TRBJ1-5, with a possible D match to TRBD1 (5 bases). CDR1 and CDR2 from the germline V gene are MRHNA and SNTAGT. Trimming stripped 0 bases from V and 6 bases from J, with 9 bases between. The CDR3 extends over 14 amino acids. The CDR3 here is CASSDSRGSQPQHF. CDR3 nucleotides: TGTGCCAGCAGTGACTCCCGGGGGTCTCAGCCCCAGCATTTT.

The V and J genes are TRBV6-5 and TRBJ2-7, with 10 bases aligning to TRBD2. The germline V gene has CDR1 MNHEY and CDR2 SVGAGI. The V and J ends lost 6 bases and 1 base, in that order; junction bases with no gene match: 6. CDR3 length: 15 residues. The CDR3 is CASRAGTSASYEQYV. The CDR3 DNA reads TGTGCCAGCAGGGCCGGGACTAGCGCGTCCTACGAGCAGTACGTC.

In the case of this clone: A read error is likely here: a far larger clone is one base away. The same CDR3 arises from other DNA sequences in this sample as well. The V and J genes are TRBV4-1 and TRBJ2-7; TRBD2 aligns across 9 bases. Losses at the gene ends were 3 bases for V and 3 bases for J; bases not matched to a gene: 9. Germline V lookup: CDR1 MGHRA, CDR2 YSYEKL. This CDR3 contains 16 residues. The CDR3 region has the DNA TGCGCCAGCAGCCAGCGGGAGGGGACTACTGACTACGAGCAGTACTTC. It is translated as CASSQREGTTDYEQYF.

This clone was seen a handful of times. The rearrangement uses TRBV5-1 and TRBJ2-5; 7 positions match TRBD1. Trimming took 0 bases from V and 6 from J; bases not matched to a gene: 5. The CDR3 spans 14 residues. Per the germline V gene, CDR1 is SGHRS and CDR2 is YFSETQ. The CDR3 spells CASSLDRGPKTQYF. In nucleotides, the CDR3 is TGCGCCAGCAGCTTGGATAGGGGGCCCAAGACCCAGTACTTC.

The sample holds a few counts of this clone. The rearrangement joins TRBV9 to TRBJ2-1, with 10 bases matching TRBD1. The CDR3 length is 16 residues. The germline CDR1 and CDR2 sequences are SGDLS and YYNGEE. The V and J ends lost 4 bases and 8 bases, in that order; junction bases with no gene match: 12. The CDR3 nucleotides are TGTGCCAGCAGCCACTTCCGGGACAGGGGATCCCATGAGCAGTTCTTC. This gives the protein CASSHFRDRGSHEQFF.

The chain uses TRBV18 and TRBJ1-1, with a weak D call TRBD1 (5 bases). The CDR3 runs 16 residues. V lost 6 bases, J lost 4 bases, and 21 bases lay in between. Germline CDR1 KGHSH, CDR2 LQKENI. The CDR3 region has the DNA TGTGCCAGCTCCTTTTCAGGTGGGGGGGTGAGCACTGAAGCTTTCTTT. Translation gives CASSFSGGGVSTEAFF.

The CDR3 nucleotides are TGTGCCAGCTCACCACGGGACAGGGGGCGTAACACTGAAGCTTTCTTT. Its protein product is CASSPRDRGRNTEAFF. This chain joins TRBV18 and TRBJ1-1, with TRBD1 matching over 12 bases. There are 16 residues in the CDR3. V shed 1 base, J shed 2 bases, and the junction held 2 bases outside the gene matches. Per germline, CDR1 KGHSH and CDR2 LQKENI.

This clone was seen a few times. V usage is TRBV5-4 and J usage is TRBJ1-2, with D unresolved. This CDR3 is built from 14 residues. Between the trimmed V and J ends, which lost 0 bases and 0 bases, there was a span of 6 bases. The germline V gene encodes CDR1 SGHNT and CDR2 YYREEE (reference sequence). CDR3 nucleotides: TGTGCCAGCAGCTTGGTGGGCCCTAACTATGGCTACACCTTC. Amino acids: CASSLVGPNYGYTF.

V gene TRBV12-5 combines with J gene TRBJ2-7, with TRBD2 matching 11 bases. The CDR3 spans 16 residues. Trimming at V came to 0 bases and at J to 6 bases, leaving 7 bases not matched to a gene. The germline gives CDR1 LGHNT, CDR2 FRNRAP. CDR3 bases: TGTGCTAGTGGTTTGGTACTTAGCGGGAGGGCCTCCGAGCAGTACTTC. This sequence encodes CASGLVLSGRASEQYF.

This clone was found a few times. The chain's CDR3 is CASSPYTGELFF. The DNA of the CDR3 is TGTGCCAGCAGCCCTTACACCGGGGAGCTGTTTTTT. The chain recombines TRBV11-3 with TRBJ2-2; D ambiguous. The CDR3 has 12 residues. Trimming took off 5 bases at V and 3 bases at J, with 4 bases between the two ends. Germline CDR1 reads SGHNT; CDR2 reads YENEEA.

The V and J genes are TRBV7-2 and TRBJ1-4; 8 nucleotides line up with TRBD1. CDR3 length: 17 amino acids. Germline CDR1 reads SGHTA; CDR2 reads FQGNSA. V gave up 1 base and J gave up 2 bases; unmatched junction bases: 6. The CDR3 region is CASSLGYRGFTNEKLFF. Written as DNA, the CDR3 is TGTGCCAGCAGCTTAGGTTACAGGGGGTTCACTAATGAAAAACTGTTTTTT. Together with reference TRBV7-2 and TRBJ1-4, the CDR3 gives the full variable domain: GAGVSQSPSNKVTEKGKDVELRCDPISGHTALYWYRQSLGQGLEFLIYFQGNSAPDKSGLPSDRFSAERTGGSVSTLTIQRTQQEDSAVYLCASSLGYRGFTNEKLFFGSGTQLSVL.

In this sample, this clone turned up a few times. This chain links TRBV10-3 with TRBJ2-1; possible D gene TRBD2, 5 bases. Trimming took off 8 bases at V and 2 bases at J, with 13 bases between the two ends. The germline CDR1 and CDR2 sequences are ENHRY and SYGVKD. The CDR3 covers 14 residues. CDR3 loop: CAIRGSATYNEQFF. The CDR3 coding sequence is TGTGCCATCCGAGGTAGCGCGACCTACAATGAGCAGTTCTTC.

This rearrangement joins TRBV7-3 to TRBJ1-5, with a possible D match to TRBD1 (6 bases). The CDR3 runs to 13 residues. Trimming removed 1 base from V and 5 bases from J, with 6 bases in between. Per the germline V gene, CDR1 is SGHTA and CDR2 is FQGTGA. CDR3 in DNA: TGTGCCAGCAGCTTAAACAGGGATCAGCCCCAGCATTTT. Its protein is CASSLNRDQPQHF.

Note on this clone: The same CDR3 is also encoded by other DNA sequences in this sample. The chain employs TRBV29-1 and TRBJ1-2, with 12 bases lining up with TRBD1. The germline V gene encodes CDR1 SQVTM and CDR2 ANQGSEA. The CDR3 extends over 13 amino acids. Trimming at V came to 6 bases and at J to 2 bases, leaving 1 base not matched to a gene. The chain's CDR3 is CSVGTGGNYGYTF. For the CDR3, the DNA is TGCAGCGTAGGGACAGGGGGCAACTATGGCTACACCTTC.